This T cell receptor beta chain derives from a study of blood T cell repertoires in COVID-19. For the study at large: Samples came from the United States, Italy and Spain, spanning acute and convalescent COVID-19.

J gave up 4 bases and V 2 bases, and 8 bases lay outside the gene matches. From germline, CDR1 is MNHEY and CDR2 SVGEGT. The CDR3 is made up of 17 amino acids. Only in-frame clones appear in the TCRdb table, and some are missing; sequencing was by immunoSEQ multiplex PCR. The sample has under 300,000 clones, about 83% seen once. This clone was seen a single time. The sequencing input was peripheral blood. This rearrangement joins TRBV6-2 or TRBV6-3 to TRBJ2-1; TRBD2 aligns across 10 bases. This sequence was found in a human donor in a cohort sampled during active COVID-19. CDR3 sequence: CASSYLVSGRLYNEQFF. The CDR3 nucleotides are TGTGCCAGCAGTTACCTCGTTAGCGGGAGGTTATACAATGAGCAGTTCTTC.